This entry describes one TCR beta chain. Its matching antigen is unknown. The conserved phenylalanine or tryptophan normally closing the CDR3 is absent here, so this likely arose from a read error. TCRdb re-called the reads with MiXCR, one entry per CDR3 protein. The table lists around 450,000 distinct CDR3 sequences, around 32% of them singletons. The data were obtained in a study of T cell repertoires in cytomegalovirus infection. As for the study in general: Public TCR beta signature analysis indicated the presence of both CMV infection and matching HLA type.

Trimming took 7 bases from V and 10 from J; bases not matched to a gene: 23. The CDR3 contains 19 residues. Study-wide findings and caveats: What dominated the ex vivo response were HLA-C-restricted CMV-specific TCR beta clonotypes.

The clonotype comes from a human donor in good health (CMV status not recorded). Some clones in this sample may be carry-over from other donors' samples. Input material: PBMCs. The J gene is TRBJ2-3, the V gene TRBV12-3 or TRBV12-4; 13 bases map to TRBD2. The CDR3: CASTLLHRGLAGVPEPQYC. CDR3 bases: TGTGCCAGCACCCTTCTTCACCGAGGACTAGCGGGGGTACCAGAGCCGCAGTATTGT.